This T cell receptor beta chain originates from a study of metastatic and nonmetastatic thyroid tumors. This CDR3 spans 12 amino acids. Per germline, CDR1 DFQATT and CDR2 SNEGSKA (reference sequence). V lost 6 bases and J lost 3, with 11 bases in between. Study findings and constraints: It was reported that TCR beta diversity was significantly higher in malignant thyroid tumors than benign nodules, in blood and tumor.

Worth noting for this clone: No antigen is known for it.

Thyroid surgery was preceded by no treatment in any patient. TCRdb re-called the PCR reads through MiXCR. The data hold tens of thousands of clones, with around 21% observed a single time. The chain uses TRBV20-1 and TRBJ1-1, with D unclear. The TCR sequence derives from a female donor with papillary thyroid cancer or a benign thyroid nodule (not recorded which). Some clones in this sample may be carry-over from other donors' samples. The sample taken for sequencing was blood. For the CDR3, the DNA is TGCAGTGCCCTCATGGGAGACACTGAAGCTTTCTTT. It specifies CSALMGDTEAFF.